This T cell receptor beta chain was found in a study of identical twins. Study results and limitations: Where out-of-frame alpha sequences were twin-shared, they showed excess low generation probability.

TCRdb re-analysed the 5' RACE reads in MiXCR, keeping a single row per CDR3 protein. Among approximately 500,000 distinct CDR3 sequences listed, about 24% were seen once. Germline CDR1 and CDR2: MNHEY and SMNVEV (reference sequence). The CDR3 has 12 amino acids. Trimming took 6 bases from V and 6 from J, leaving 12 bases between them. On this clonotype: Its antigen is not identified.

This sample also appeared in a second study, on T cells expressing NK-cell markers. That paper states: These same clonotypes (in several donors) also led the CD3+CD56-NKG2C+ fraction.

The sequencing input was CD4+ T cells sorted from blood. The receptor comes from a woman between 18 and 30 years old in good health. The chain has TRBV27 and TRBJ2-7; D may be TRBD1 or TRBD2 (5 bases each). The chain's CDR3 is CASSGWGSEQYF. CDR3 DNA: TGTGCCAGCAGCGGTTGGGGGTCCGAGCAGTACTTC.